A selection of T cell receptor beta chains follows, all from one sample in a study of blood T cell repertoires in COVID-19. This table comes from immunoSEQ multiplex PCR, and its TCRdb copy is limited to in-frame clones, with some not included. The table shows approximately 250,000 clones, with roughly 85% occurring only once. Sequencing was carried out using peripheral blood. The source of these receptors is a man aged 25-40 years who had recovered from COVID-19. Both conserved end residues are part of each CDR3. Each record gives: V gene, J gene, clone size, D gene, CDR3 protein, CDR3 DNA. The D gene is left open where the match is weak. A clone size is listed for some rows: how often the clone was seen (once, few, many), or a class if it is expanded.

V gene: TRBV7-9; J gene: TRBJ1-2; clone size: -; D gene: -; CDR3 protein: CASSIQGTGTGGYTF; CDR3 DNA: TGTGCCAGCAGCATCCAAGGAACAGGGACGGGTGGCTACACCTTC
V gene: TRBV7-2; J gene: TRBJ2-7; clone size: -; D gene: -; CDR3 protein: CASSRTALSYEQYF; CDR3 DNA: TGTGCCAGCAGCCGGACAGCCTTATCCTACGAGCAGTACTTC
V gene: TRBV2; J gene: TRBJ1-2; clone size: once; D gene: -; CDR3 protein: CASKEEGDYGYTF; CDR3 DNA: TGTGCCAGCAAAGAAGAGGGCGACTATGGCTACACCTTC
V gene: TRBV19; J gene: TRBJ2-5; clone size: -; D gene: -; CDR3 protein: CASRQPGSPETQYF; CDR3 DNA: TGTGCCAGTAGACAACCCGGGAGTCCAGAGACCCAGTACTTC
V gene: TRBV5-1; J gene: TRBJ1-3; clone size: -; D gene: -; CDR3 protein: CASSLAPGGEGNTIYF; CDR3 DNA: TGCGCCAGCAGCTTGGCCCCGGGGGGCGAGGGAAACACCATATATTTT
V gene: TRBV10-3; J gene: TRBJ2-3; clone size: -; D gene: TRBD2; CDR3 protein: CATSLAGERDTQYF; CDR3 DNA: TGTGCCACCTCACTAGCGGGGGAGCGAGATACGCAGTATTTT
V gene: TRBV6-5; J gene: TRBJ1-6; clone size: -; D gene: -; CDR3 protein: CASTLTGNSPLHF; CDR3 DNA: TGTGCCAGCACTCTGACGGGTAATTCACCCCTCCACTTT
V gene: TRBV6-4; J gene: TRBJ2-1; clone size: many; D gene: TRBD2; CDR3 protein: CASSLLAGDHNEQFF; CDR3 DNA: TGTGCCAGCAGTTTACTAGCGGGGGATCACAATGAGCAGTTCTTC
V gene: TRBV6-5; J gene: TRBJ1-2; clone size: -; D gene: TRBD1; CDR3 protein: CASIRDRGPNYGYTF; CDR3 DNA: TGTGCCAGCATTAGGGACAGGGGCCCAAACTATGGCTACACCTTC
V gene: TRBV4-1; J gene: TRBJ2-1; clone size: -; D gene: TRBD2; CDR3 protein: CASSHRLAGHNEQFF; CDR3 DNA: TGCGCCAGCAGCCACCGACTAGCGGGGCACAATGAGCAGTTCTTC
V gene: TRBV5-1; J gene: TRBJ2-2; clone size: once; D gene: TRBD1; CDR3 protein: CASSPSPDRDTGELFF; CDR3 DNA: TGCGCCAGCAGCCCATCCCCGGACAGGGACACCGGGGAGCTGTTTTTT
V gene: TRBV7-6; J gene: TRBJ2-1; clone size: -; D gene: TRBD2; CDR3 protein: CASSLSGGIHEQFF; CDR3 DNA: TGTGCCAGCAGCTTGAGCGGGGGTATCCATGAGCAGTTCTTC
V gene: TRBV27; J gene: TRBJ2-1; clone size: -; D gene: TRBD1; CDR3 protein: CASSPRTGGNEQFF; CDR3 DNA: TGTGCCAGCAGTCCTCGGACAGGGGGCAATGAGCAGTTCTTC
V gene: TRBV19; J gene: TRBJ2-7; clone size: many; D gene: TRBD2; CDR3 protein: CASSISPGLAEKQYF; CDR3 DNA: TGTGCCAGTAGTATCTCCCCGGGACTAGCGGAGAAGCAGTACTTC
V gene: TRBV10-3; J gene: TRBJ1-1; clone size: -; D gene: -; CDR3 protein: CAISESQGNTEAFF; CDR3 DNA: TGTGCCATCAGTGAGTCACAGGGGAACACTGAAGCTTTCTTT
V gene: TRBV14; J gene: TRBJ2-7; clone size: -; D gene: -; CDR3 protein: CASSPLGRGRTYEQYF; CDR3 DNA: TGTGCCAGCAGCCCACTGGGAAGGGGGAGAACCTACGAGCAGTACTTC
V gene: TRBV3-1/TRBV3-2; J gene: TRBJ2-1; clone size: -; D gene: -; CDR3 protein: CASSQDSGGYNEQFF; CDR3 DNA: TGTGCCAGCAGCCAAGATTCTGGGGGGTACAATGAGCAGTTCTTC
V gene: TRBV14; J gene: TRBJ2-3; clone size: once; D gene: -; CDR3 protein: CASSQDRGYKADTQYF; CDR3 DNA: TGTGCCAGCAGCCAAGATCGAGGCTATAAGGCAGATACGCAGTATTTT
V gene: TRBV19; J gene: TRBJ1-1; clone size: -; D gene: -; CDR3 protein: CASTNFQGAFF; CDR3 DNA: TGTGCCAGTACTAATTTTCAGGGGGCTTTCTTT
V gene: TRBV10-1; J gene: TRBJ2-3; clone size: few; D gene: -; CDR3 protein: CASSDRSKISDTQYF; CDR3 DNA: TGCGCCAGCAGTGACCGGTCTAAAATCTCCGATACGCAGTATTTT
V gene: TRBV6-2/TRBV6-3; J gene: TRBJ1-2; clone size: -; D gene: TRBD1; CDR3 protein: CASSYSAGGSGYTF; CDR3 DNA: TGTGCCAGCAGTTACTCGGCAGGGGGTAGTGGCTACACCTTC
V gene: TRBV5-1; J gene: TRBJ1-1; clone size: -; D gene: TRBD1; CDR3 protein: CASSLDRGTEAFF; CDR3 DNA: TGCGCCAGCAGCTTAGACAGGGGGACTGAAGCTTTCTTT
V gene: TRBV6-5; J gene: TRBJ2-7; clone size: -; D gene: TRBD1; CDR3 protein: CASRGQGIYYEQYF; CDR3 DNA: TGTGCCAGCAGAGGACAGGGGATTTATTACGAGCAGTACTTC
V gene: TRBV4-1; J gene: TRBJ1-2; clone size: -; D gene: -; CDR3 protein: CASSSGGVPGYTF; CDR3 DNA: TGCGCCAGCAGCTCGGGCGGGGTCCCTGGCTACACCTTC
V gene: TRBV14; J gene: TRBJ2-3; clone size: -; D gene: -; CDR3 protein: CASSQEDPRPGDTQYF; CDR3 DNA: TGTGCCAGCAGCCAAGAAGACCCCCGACCGGGGGATACGCAGTATTTT